A selection of T cell receptor beta chains follows, all from one sample in a study of technical replicates of blood from several donors. The table came from immunoSEQ multiplex PCR; TCRdb's copy has only in-frame clones and leaves some out. The sample holds approximately 13,000 clones, around four fifths seen once. Sequencing was performed on PBMCs. The receptors come from a human donor in good health. Both conserved end residues are part of each CDR3. A D gene is named only where the DNA matches it firmly. Clone sizes are given selectively: once, few, many, or a class where the clone is expanded.

cdr3_nt: TGCAGCGTACGCCTAGCGGGTGGGACAGATACGCAGTATTTT
cdr3_aa: CSVRLAGGTDTQYF
clone_size: NA
d_call: TRBD2
j_call: TRBJ2-3
v_call: TRBV29-1

cdr3_nt: TGTGCCAGCAGCACCGGAGGGTCTTCGAGAGATACGCAGTATTTT
cdr3_aa: CASSTGGSSRDTQYF
clone_size: NA
d_call: NA
j_call: TRBJ2-3
v_call: TRBV7-2

cdr3_nt: TGTGCCAGCAGCGAGCCCTTCAGACTAGCGGGAACAGATACGCAGTATTTT
cdr3_aa: CASSEPFRLAGTDTQYF
clone_size: NA
d_call: TRBD2
j_call: TRBJ2-3
v_call: TRBV9

cdr3_nt: TGTGCCAGCAGATTAGCGGGAGGGCCTTACAATGAGCAGTTCTTC
cdr3_aa: CASRLAGGPYNEQFF
clone_size: NA
d_call: TRBD2
j_call: TRBJ2-1
v_call: TRBV7-3

cdr3_nt: TGTGCCAGCAGCAAACAGGGGGCCCTCTATGGCTACACCTTC
cdr3_aa: CASSKQGALYGYTF
clone_size: NA
d_call: TRBD1
j_call: TRBJ1-2
v_call: TRBV6-5

cdr3_nt: TGTGCCAGCAGCCCGGGACAGGCGGTTAATTGGCGCACTGAAGCTTTCTTT
cdr3_aa: CASSPGQAVNWRTEAFF
clone_size: NA
d_call: TRBD1
j_call: TRBJ1-1
v_call: TRBV11-1

cdr3_nt: TGTGCCAGCAGTTACGCCCCTAGACAGGGTACCTACGAGCAGTACTTC
cdr3_aa: CASSYAPRQGTYEQYF
clone_size: once
d_call: TRBD1
j_call: TRBJ2-7
v_call: TRBV6-6

cdr3_nt: TGTGCCAGCAGTGACAGTAGCGAAAAACTGTTTTTT
cdr3_aa: CASSDSSEKLFF
clone_size: NA
d_call: NA
j_call: TRBJ1-4
v_call: TRBV2

cdr3_nt: TGCGCCAGCAGCGTGGGACTAGCGGGAGCTGAGCAGTACTTC
cdr3_aa: CASSVGLAGAEQYF
clone_size: few
d_call: TRBD2
j_call: TRBJ2-7
v_call: TRBV5-1

cdr3_nt: TGTGCCAGCAGCCAATGGCAGGCTGGAAACACCATATATTTT
cdr3_aa: CASSQWQAGNTIYF
clone_size: NA
d_call: NA
j_call: TRBJ1-3
v_call: TRBV14

cdr3_nt: TGTGCCAGCAGTGAATCGGGGACAAATGAGCAGTTCTTC
cdr3_aa: CASSESGTNEQFF
clone_size: NA
d_call: NA
j_call: TRBJ2-1
v_call: TRBV6-1

cdr3_nt: TGTGCCAGCAGCCACGGACAGGACAGCTCCTACAATGAGCAGTTCTTC
cdr3_aa: CASSHGQDSSYNEQFF
clone_size: NA
d_call: TRBD1
j_call: TRBJ2-1
v_call: TRBV7-7

cdr3_nt: TGTGCCAGCTCGGCCGGGAGAAACGGGCACGAGCAGTACTTC
cdr3_aa: CASSAGRNGHEQYF
clone_size: NA
d_call: NA
j_call: TRBJ2-7
v_call: TRBV18

cdr3_nt: TGTGCCAGCAGCTCCCGACAGTTCTCCTACAATGAGCAGTTCTTC
cdr3_aa: CASSSRQFSYNEQFF
clone_size: NA
d_call: NA
j_call: TRBJ2-1
v_call: TRBV9

cdr3_nt: TGTGCCAGCAGAGGGGACTCCCTGGGAGAGCAGTTCTTC
cdr3_aa: CASRGDSLGEQFF
clone_size: NA
d_call: NA
j_call: TRBJ2-1
v_call: TRBV7-9

cdr3_nt: TGTGCCAGCAGCCCTTTAATTCCGGGACTAGCGTCAGATACGCAGTATTTT
cdr3_aa: CASSPLIPGLASDTQYF
clone_size: NA
d_call: TRBD2
j_call: TRBJ2-3
v_call: TRBV9